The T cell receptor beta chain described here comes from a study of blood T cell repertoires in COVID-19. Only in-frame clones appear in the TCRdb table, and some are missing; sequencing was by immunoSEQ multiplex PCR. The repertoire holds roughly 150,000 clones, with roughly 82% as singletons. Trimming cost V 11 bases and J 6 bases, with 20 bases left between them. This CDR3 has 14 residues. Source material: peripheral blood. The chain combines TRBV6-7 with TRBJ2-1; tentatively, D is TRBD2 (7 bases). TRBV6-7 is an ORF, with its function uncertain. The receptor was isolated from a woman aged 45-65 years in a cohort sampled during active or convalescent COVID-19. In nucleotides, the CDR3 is TGTGCCCCTCGTTCGTGGGGGGGCTCCAATGAGCAGTTCTTC. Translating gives CAPRSWGGSNEQFF.